This T cell receptor (beta chain) was recovered during a study of CD8 T cells in ankylosing spondylitis. This clonotype came up many times. TCRdb reanalysed the 5' RACE reads using MiXCR and keeps one entry per CDR3 protein. The profile shows 200,000 to 300,000 distinct CDR3 sequences, about 24% of them singletons. Trimming took 2 bases from V and 0 from J, leaving 8 bases between them. The CDR3 runs 14 residues. Germline V gives CDR1 SQVTM, CDR2 ANQGSEA. The sequencing input was blood, either unsorted or a sorted T cell fraction (not recorded which). The clonotype originates from a male donor with ankylosing spondylitis or in good health (not recorded which). This chain joins TRBV29-1 and TRBJ1-3, with D unresolved. The CDR3 DNA follows: TGCAGCGTTGAATTTCATAACTCTGGAAACACCATATATTTT. This encodes CSVEFHNSGNTIYF.